This entry features one T cell receptor (beta chain) sequence. What it binds is not known. The data stem from a study of T cell repertoires in cytomegalovirus infection. About the research overall: TCR beta signatures that were public indicated CMV infection and matching HLA type.

The CDR3 spans 19 residues. Trimming cost V 0 bases and J 2 bases; bases outside gene matches: 9. CDR1 SGDLS and CDR2 YYNGEE come from the germline V gene. Study-level results: The cumulative frequency of public TCR beta families distinguished individuals who carried CMV together with the relevant HLA. Ex vivo, HLA-C-restricted CMV-specific TCR beta clonotypes prevailed over the rest of the response.

Each CDR3 protein gets one entry after TCRdb re-called the reads with MiXCR. The repertoire holds about 490,000 distinct CDR3 sequences, with about a quarter as singletons. Sample: PBMCs. The chain combines TRBV9 with TRBJ1-3; 12 bases agree with TRBD1. The clonotype originates from a human donor in good health (CMV status not recorded). Some clones in this sample may be carry-over from other donors' samples. Written as DNA, the CDR3 is TGTGCCAGCAGCGTAGCCTCACCGGGACAGGGGGCGGCTGGAAACACCATATATTTT. It translates to CASSVASPGQGAAGNTIYF. Using reference TRBV9 and TRBJ1-3 for the parts outside the CDR3, the full variable domain is DSGVTQTPKHLITATGQRVTLRCSPRSGDLSVYWYQQSLDQGLQFLIQYYNGEERAKGNILERFSAQQFPDLHSELNLSSLELGDSALYFCASSVASPGQGAAGNTIYFGEGSWLTVV.